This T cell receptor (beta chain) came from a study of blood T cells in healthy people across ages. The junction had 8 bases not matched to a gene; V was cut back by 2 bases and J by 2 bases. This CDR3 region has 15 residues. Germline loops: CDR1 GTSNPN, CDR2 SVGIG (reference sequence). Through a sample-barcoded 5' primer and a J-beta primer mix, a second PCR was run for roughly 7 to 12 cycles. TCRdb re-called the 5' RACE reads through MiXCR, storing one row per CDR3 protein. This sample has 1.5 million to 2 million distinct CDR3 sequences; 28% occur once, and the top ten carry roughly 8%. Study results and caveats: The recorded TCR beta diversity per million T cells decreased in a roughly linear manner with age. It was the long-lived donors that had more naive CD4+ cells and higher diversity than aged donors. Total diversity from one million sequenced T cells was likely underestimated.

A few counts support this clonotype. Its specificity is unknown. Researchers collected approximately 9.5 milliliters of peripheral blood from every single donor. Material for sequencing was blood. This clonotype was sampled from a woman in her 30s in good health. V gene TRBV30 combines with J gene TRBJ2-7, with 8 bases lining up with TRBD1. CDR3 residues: CAWSPPGTGAYEQYF. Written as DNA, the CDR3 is TGTGCCTGGAGTCCTCCTGGGACAGGTGCCTACGAGCAGTACTTC.